This is a list of T cell receptor beta chains from one sample in a study of long-term antiretroviral therapy in people with HIV. The assay was immunoSEQ multiplex PCR, and TCRdb's table has in-frame clones only and misses some. The sample includes under 50,000 clones, 94% of them seen just once. The sequencing used unsorted PBMCs, collected approximately 9.5 years after starting antiretroviral therapy. The origin of the receptors is a man aged 25 to 40 with HIV. Both conserved end residues are part of each CDR3. D genes are given only for firm matches. Part of the rows lack a size; the others show once, few, many or a class for expanded clones.

abundance: .; d_gene: TRBD1; v_gene: TRBV19; len: 17; j_gene: TRBJ2-7; CDR3aa: CASSIRNVQGEEHEQYF; CDR3nt: TGTGCCAGTAGTATCCGAAATGTCCAGGGGGAAGAACACGAGCAGTACTTC
abundance: .; d_gene: TRBD1; v_gene: TRBV6-5; len: 15; j_gene: TRBJ2-3; CDR3aa: CASSRQGFSTDTQYF; CDR3nt: TGTGCCAGCAGCCGACAGGGCTTTAGCACAGATACGCAGTATTTT
abundance: once; d_gene: TRBD2; v_gene: TRBV27; len: 17; j_gene: TRBJ2-5; CDR3aa: CASSLRPASGGKETQYF; CDR3nt: TGTGCCAGCAGCCTTAGGCCCGCTAGCGGGGGGAAAGAGACCCAGTACTTC
abundance: .; d_gene: .; v_gene: TRBV21-1; len: 18; j_gene: TRBJ2-6; CDR3aa: CASSQRQGIGSGANVLTF; CDR3nt: TGTGCCAGCTCCCAACGACAGGGAATCGGCTCTGGGGCCAACGTCCTGACTTTC
abundance: once; d_gene: .; v_gene: TRBV27; len: 14; j_gene: TRBJ2-3; CDR3aa: CASSLRGRSDTQYF; CDR3nt: TGTGCCAGCAGCCTTCGGGGTAGATCAGATACGCAGTATTTT
abundance: .; d_gene: .; v_gene: TRBV6-5; len: 16; j_gene: TRBJ2-5; CDR3aa: CASSYSGAGRQQTQYF; CDR3nt: TGTGCCAGCAGTTACTCGGGGGCGGGACGACAACAGACCCAGTACTTC
abundance: .; d_gene: .; v_gene: TRBV25-1; len: 16; j_gene: TRBJ2-6; CDR3aa: CASGSHPGPGANVLTF; CDR3nt: TGTGCCAGCGGGTCCCATCCAGGGCCTGGGGCCAACGTCCTGACTTTC
abundance: .; d_gene: .; v_gene: TRBV29-1; len: 11; j_gene: TRBJ1-1; CDR3aa: CSVGFASEAFF; CDR3nt: TGCAGCGTTGGCTTTGCAAGTGAAGCTTTCTTT
abundance: .; d_gene: .; v_gene: TRBV5-4; len: 14; j_gene: TRBJ2-7; CDR3aa: CASNQGGVPYEQYF; CDR3nt: TGTGCCAGCAATCAAGGTGGGGTGCCCTACGAGCAGTACTTC
abundance: once; d_gene: TRBD1; v_gene: TRBV7-9; len: 13; j_gene: TRBJ1-5; CDR3aa: CASSPTGAQPQHF; CDR3nt: TGTGCCAGCAGCCCAACAGGGGCCCAGCCCCAGCATTTT
abundance: .; d_gene: .; v_gene: TRBV28; len: 15; j_gene: TRBJ2-2; CDR3aa: CASSLGGYNTGELFF; CDR3nt: TGTGCCAGCAGTTTAGGAGGGTATAACACCGGGGAGCTGTTTTTT
abundance: .; d_gene: .; v_gene: TRBV9; len: 12; j_gene: TRBJ1-3; CDR3aa: CASSSSLGAIYF; CDR3nt: TGTGCCAGCAGCTCAAGCCTGGGCGCCATATATTTT
abundance: few; d_gene: .; v_gene: TRBV7-9; len: 15; j_gene: TRBJ2-4; CDR3aa: CASSLRGGAKNIQYF; CDR3nt: TGTGCCAGCAGCTTAAGGGGGGGGGCCAAAAACATTCAGTACTTC
abundance: .; d_gene: TRBD1; v_gene: TRBV5-1; len: 14; j_gene: TRBJ1-1; CDR3aa: CASSFGQGRTEAFF; CDR3nt: TGCGCCAGCAGCTTCGGACAGGGCAGGACTGAAGCTTTCTTT
abundance: .; d_gene: TRBD2; v_gene: TRBV5-1; len: 16; j_gene: TRBJ2-5; CDR3aa: CASSLGAGETQETQYF; CDR3nt: TGCGCCAGCAGCTTGGGAGCGGGGGAGACCCAAGAGACCCAGTACTTC
abundance: .; d_gene: .; v_gene: TRBV4-2; len: 17; j_gene: TRBJ1-3; CDR3aa: CASSQETVDYSGNTIYF; CDR3nt: TGTGCCAGCAGCCAAGAAACCGTAGATTATTCTGGAAACACCATATATTTT
abundance: .; d_gene: TRBD2; v_gene: TRBV7-2; len: 17; j_gene: TRBJ2-2; CDR3aa: CASSSSGLAGVTGELFF; CDR3nt: TGTGCCAGCAGCTCTTCCGGACTAGCGGGGGTCACCGGGGAGCTGTTTTTT
abundance: .; d_gene: TRBD1; v_gene: TRBV12-5; len: 14; j_gene: TRBJ2-5; CDR3aa: CASGLGQGVETQYF; CDR3nt: TGTGCTAGTGGTTTGGGACAGGGGGTGGAGACCCAGTACTTC